The 4 T cell receptor beta chains listed next were all sequenced from one sample in a study of somatic mutations in cytotoxic T cells in rheumatoid arthritis. The repertoire was sequenced with immunoSEQ multiplex PCR; TCRdb's copy has only in-frame clones and lacks some. Here the sample spans approximately 13,000 clones, over 75% being singletons. Sequenced sample: CD8+ T cells sorted from blood. The receptor source for this set is an adult with rheumatoid arthritis.

This chain uses TRBV15 with TRBJ2-7; D is perhaps TRBD2 (6 bases). V lost 4 bases to trimming and J lost 1 base, with 8 bases between them. This CDR3 comprises 13 residues. The germline CDR1 and CDR2 sequences are LNHNV and YYDKDF (reference sequence). The CDR3 is CATSNRGSYEQYF. In nucleotides, the CDR3 is TGTGCCACCAGCAATCGGGGGTCCTACGAGCAGTACTTC.

The rearrangement links TRBV2 to TRBJ2-7; D is ambiguous. Trimming removed 2 bases from V and 0 bases from J, with 14 bases in between. From germline, CDR1 is SNHLY and CDR2 FYNNEI. The CDR3 contains 16 residues. CDR3 protein: CASSESRSLYSYEQYV. The CDR3 bases are TGTGCCAGCAGTGAAAGCCGGTCCCTTTACTCCTACGAGCAGTACGTC.

J is TRBJ1-5 and V is TRBV2; 11 nucleotides match TRBD1. The CDR3 contains 16 residues. V was pared by 9 bases and J by 0 bases, with 7 bases of the junction left unmatched. CDR1 and CDR2 (germline): SNHLY, FYNNEI. The CDR3 nucleotides read TGTGCCAGTGGACAGGGGGCTCTTTCTAGCAATCAGCCCCAGCATTTT. Translated: CASGQGALSSNQPQHF. Together with reference TRBV2 and TRBJ1-5, the CDR3 gives the full variable domain: EPEVTQTPSHQVTQMGQEVILRCVPISNHLYFYWYRQILGQKVEFLVSFYNNEISEKSEIFDDQFSVERPDGSNFTLKIRSTKLEDSAMYFCASGQGALSSNQPQHFGDGTRLSIL.

This sequence joins TRBV2 and TRBJ2-2, with D possibly called TRBD1 or TRBD2 (5 bases each). The CDR3 totals 16 residues. The germline V gene has CDR1 SNHLY and CDR2 FYNNEI. Trimming left V 5 bases short and J 0 bases short, with 13 bases between. The CDR3 DNA is TGTGCCAGCAGTCCTCCGGGACCCTCGAACACCGGGGAGCTGTTTTTT. This codes for CASSPPGPSNTGELFF.